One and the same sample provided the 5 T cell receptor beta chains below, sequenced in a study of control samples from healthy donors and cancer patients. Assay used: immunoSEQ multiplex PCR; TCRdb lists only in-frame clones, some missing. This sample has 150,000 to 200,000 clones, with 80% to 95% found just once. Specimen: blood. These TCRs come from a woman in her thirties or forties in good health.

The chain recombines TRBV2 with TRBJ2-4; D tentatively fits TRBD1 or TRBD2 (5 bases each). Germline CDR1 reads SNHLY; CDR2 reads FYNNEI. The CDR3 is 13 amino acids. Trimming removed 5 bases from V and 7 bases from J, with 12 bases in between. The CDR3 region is CASSQGRINIQYF. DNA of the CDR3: TGTGCCAGCAGTCAGGGACGGATTAACATTCAGTACTTC.

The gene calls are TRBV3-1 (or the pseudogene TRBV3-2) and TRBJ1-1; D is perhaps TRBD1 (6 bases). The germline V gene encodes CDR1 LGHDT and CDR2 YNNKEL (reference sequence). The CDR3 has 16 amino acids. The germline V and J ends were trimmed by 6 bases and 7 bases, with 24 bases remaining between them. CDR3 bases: TGTGCCAGCAGGGGGGCACGCACCGGGGCTTTGTTTGAAGCTTTCTTT. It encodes CASRGARTGALFEAFF.

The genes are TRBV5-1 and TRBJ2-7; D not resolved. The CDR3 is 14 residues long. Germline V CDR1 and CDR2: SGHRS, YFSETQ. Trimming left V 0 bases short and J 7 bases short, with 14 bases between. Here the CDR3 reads CASSLDGPIGEQYF. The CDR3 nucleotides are TGCGCCAGCAGCTTGGATGGGCCCATCGGGGAGCAGTACTTC. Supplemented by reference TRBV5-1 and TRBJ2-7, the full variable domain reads KAGVTQTPRYLIKTRGQQVTLSCSPISGHRSVSWYQQTPGQGLQFLFEYFSETQRNKGNFPGRFSGRQFSNSRSEMNVSTLELGDSALYLCASSLDGPIGEQYFGPGTRLTVT.

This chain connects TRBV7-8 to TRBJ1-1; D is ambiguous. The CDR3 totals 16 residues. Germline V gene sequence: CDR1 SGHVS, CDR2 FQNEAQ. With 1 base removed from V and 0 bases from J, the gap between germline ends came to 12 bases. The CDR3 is CASSLGGTTVNTEAFF. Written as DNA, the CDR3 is TGTGCCAGCAGCTTAGGAGGCACAACCGTGAACACTGAAGCTTTCTTT.

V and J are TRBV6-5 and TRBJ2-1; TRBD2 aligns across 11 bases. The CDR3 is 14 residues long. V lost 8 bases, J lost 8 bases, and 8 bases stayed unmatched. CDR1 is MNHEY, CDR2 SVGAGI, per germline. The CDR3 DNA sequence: TGTGCCAGCGGTAGCGGGGGGGCCGGGGATGAGCAGTTCTTC. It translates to CASGSGGAGDEQFF.